Shown below are 6 T cell receptor beta chains from a single sample sequenced in a study of glioma-infiltrating T cells after dendritic cell vaccination. Time point in this sample: after dendritic cell vaccination, including at tumor progression/relapse. Profiled with immunoSEQ multiplex PCR; TCRdb holds only in-frame clones, not every one. The sample holds roughly 50,000 clones, 75% to 90% seen once. This material consisted of blood, taken after dendritic cell vaccination. Every receptor here comes from a human donor with glioblastoma.

The table lists this clone with a count of one. The rearrangement links TRBV5-1 to TRBJ2-2, with D tentatively TRBD2 (6 bases). The ends were cut back, 4 bases at V and 7 bases at J, with 11 bases in the middle. The CDR3 is 13 amino acids. Looked up from germline, CDR1 is SGHRS and CDR2 is YFSETQ. The CDR3 region has the DNA TGCGCCAGCAGCCCGGGGACTGTCGGGGAGCTGTTTTTT. Encoded protein: CASSPGTVGELFF. Filled out from reference TRBV5-1 and TRBJ2-2, the complete variable domain reads KAGVTQTPRYLIKTRGQQVTLSCSPISGHRSVSWYQQTPGQGLQFLFEYFSETQRNKGNFPGRFSGRQFSNSRSEMNVSTLELGDSALYLCASSPGTVGELFFGEGSRLTVL.

The rearrangement joins TRBV7-3 to TRBJ2-1, with TRBD1 as a possible D gene (5 bases). The V end lost 4 bases, the J end lost 11 bases, and 18 bases lay between the germline ends. CDR1 SGHTA and CDR2 FQGTGA come from the germline V gene. The CDR3 runs to 14 residues. In DNA form, the CDR3 reads TGTGCCAGCAGCTGGGAAGGTCGGCAGGGTAAGCAGTTCTTC. Its protein product is CASSWEGRQGKQFF.

The CDR3 sequence is CASSGDRGNYEQYF. The CDR3 DNA reads TGTGCCAGCAGTGGTGACAGGGGAAACTACGAGCAGTACTTC. The rearrangement joins TRBV6-1 to TRBJ2-7; the match to TRBD1 covers 8 bases. After removal of 4 bases from V and 3 bases from J, the junction contained 5 bases not matched to a gene. CDR1 and CDR2 (germline): MNHNS, SASEGT. CDR3 size: 14 residues.

This clone has a single count. The chain uses TRBV19 and TRBJ1-1; D possibly corresponds to TRBD1 (6 bases). The CDR3 contains 15 residues. Looked up from germline, CDR1 is LNHDA and CDR2 is SQIVND (reference sequence). V was pared by 6 bases and J by 2 bases, with 16 bases between. CDR3 sequence reads: CASSYLTGTNTEAFF. Here the CDR3 DNA reads TGTGCCAGTAGCTATTTGACAGGAACAAACACTGAAGCTTTCTTT.

This clone came up once. The V and J genes are TRBV5-1 and TRBJ2-1; 7 bases match TRBD2. With V trimmed by 5 bases and J by 6 bases, 8 bases remained unmatched. This CDR3 region has 14 residues. Germline CDR1 is SGHRS and CDR2 is YFSETQ. CDR3 bases: TGCGCCAGCAGACGACTAGCTTTTATCAATGAGCAGTTCTTC. Protein: CASRRLAFINEQFF.

This clone has only a few counts. The rearrangement uses TRBV27 and TRBJ2-7; 7 bases match TRBD1. There are 13 residues in the CDR3. In germline, CDR1 is MNHEY, CDR2 SMNVEV (reference sequence). V lost 7 bases and J lost 5; bases outside the gene matches: 8. CDR3 residues: CASNANRGHEQYF. CDR3 nucleotides: TGTGCCAGCAACGCCAACAGGGGCCACGAGCAGTACTTC.